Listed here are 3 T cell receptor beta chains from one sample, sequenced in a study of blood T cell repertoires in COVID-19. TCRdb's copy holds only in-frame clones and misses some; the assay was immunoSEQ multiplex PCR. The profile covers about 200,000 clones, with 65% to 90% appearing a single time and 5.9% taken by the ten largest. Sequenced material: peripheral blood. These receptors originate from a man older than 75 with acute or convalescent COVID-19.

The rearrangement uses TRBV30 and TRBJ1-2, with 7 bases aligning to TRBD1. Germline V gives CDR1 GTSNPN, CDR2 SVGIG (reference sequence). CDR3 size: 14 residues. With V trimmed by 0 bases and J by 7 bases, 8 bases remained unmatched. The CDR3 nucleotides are TGTGCCTGGAGTGTACAGACAGGGATAGGTGGCTACACCTTC. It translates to CAWSVQTGIGGYTF.

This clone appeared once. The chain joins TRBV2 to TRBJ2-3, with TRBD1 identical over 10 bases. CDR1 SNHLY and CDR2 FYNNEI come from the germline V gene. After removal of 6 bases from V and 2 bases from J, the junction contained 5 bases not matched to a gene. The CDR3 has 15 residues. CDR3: CASRWTGGITDTQYF. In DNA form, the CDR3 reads TGTGCCAGCAGGTGGACAGGGGGGATCACAGATACGCAGTATTTT.

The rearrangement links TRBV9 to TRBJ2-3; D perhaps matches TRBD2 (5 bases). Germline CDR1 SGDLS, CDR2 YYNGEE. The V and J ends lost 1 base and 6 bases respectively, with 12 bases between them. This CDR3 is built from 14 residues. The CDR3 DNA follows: TGTGCCAGCAGCGTAACGGGGTATTCCGATACGCAGTATTTT. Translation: CASSVTGYSDTQYF.